This TCR beta chain was recovered during a study of cytomegalovirus exposure and HLA in healthy donors. 60 Vbeta and 13 Jbeta primers were used in PCR. Assay: immunoSEQ multiplex PCR; the TCRdb copy retains only in-frame clones and omits some. The sample holds about 130,000 clones, about four fifths seen once. Deletions cut 7 bases from V and 4 bases from J, with 9 bases between. CDR3 length: 12 amino acids. Per the germline V gene, CDR1 is SGHRS and CDR2 is YFSETQ. The sequence derives from a woman in her 40s in good health and CMV-seronegative. Sequencing was performed on PBMCs. The V and J genes are TRBV5-1 and TRBJ1-3; tentative D call: TRBD1 (6 bases). CDR3 DNA: TGCGCCAGCCGGGGGGCAGGAAACACCATATATTTT. Its translation is CASRGAGNTIYF. Full variable domain (rest looked up from reference TRBV5-1 and TRBJ1-3): KAGVTQTPRYLIKTRGQQVTLSCSPISGHRSVSWYQQTPGQGLQFLFEYFSETQRNKGNFPGRFSGRQFSNSRSEMNVSTLELGDSALYLCASRGAGNTIYFGEGSWLTVV.